The 24 T cell receptor beta chains listed next were all sequenced from one sample in a study of T-cell memory formation after mild COVID-19. A single record per CDR3 protein comes from TCRdb applying MiXCR to the 5' RACE reads. The table lists about 430,000 distinct CDR3 sequences, roughly 18% of them singletons. Sequencing was done on a sample of PBMCs or a T cell subset sorted from them (not recorded which). The receptor set was obtained from a man younger than 30 who had mild COVID-19 (a few samples of this study predate the infection). Cell type and time point are not known.

The chain combines TRBV18 with TRBJ1-3, with TRBD1 identical over 8 bases. This CDR3 is built from 17 residues. Germline V gene lookup returns CDR1 KGHSH and CDR2 LQKENI. With 3 bases clipped from V and 3 bases from J, the junction kept 10 bases outside the gene matches. This chain's CDR3 is CASSPRRTGFGGNTIYF. The DNA for the CDR3 is TGTGCCAGCTCACCCAGGCGGACAGGGTTCGGTGGAAACACCATATATTTT.

This clonotype has more than one count but fewer than ten. The chain recombines TRBV6-2 or TRBV6-3 with TRBJ2-1, with 7 nucleotides matching TRBD1. CDR1 is MNHEY and CDR2 is SVGEGT in the germline V gene. V was pared by 2 bases and J by 2 bases, with 6 bases of the junction left unmatched. CDR3 size: 16 residues. CDR3 region: CASSYLLDRAYNEQFF. The DNA for the CDR3 is TGTGCCAGCAGTTACCTCCTCGACAGGGCCTACAATGAGCAGTTCTTC.

The chain carries TRBV6-2 or TRBV6-3 and TRBJ2-1; D uncertain. This CDR3 comprises 12 residues. V gave up 2 bases and J gave up 10 bases, with 9 bases separating them. Germline V gene sequence: CDR1 MNHEY, CDR2 SVGEGT. As DNA, the CDR3 is TGTGCCAGCAGTTACGGCGGAACAGAGCAGTTCTTC. Translation gives CASSYGGTEQFF.

This clonotype was seen many times. This chain connects TRBV20-1 to TRBJ2-5; D perhaps matches TRBD2 (7 bases). The V end was cut by 3 bases, the J end by 4 bases, with 24 bases between. The CDR3 consists of 17 residues. Germline V gene data show CDR1 as DFQATT and CDR2 as SNEGSKA (reference sequence). The CDR3 DNA sequence: TGCAGTGCTAGTCCCCCCCTCGGGGGGCCAGTAGGAGAGACCCAGTACTTC. It codes for CSASPPLGGPVGETQYF.

This chain connects TRBV5-1 to TRBJ2-5, with no clear D. Trimming removed 7 bases at V and 1 base at J, with 8 bases between. The CDR3 is 12 residues long. CDR1 and CDR2 from the germline V gene are SGHRS and YFSETQ. The CDR3, as DNA: TGCGCCAGCGGCAGTGTCCAAGAGACCCAGTACTTC. As protein: CASGSVQETQYF.

This sequence joins TRBV6-5 and TRBJ2-7; weak D call: TRBD2 (5 bases). Trimming stripped 0 bases from V and 3 bases from J, with 9 bases between. Germline CDR1 MNHEY, CDR2 SVGAGI. The CDR3 is 14 residues long. In nucleotides, the CDR3 is TGTGCCAGCAGTTACTCCGAAGGGAGCTACGAGCAGTACGTC. Protein sequence: CASSYSEGSYEQYV.

The chain combines TRBV11-2 with TRBJ2-4; D call uncertain. This CDR3 comprises 17 residues. CDR1 SGHAT and CDR2 FQNNGV come from the germline V gene. V gave up 0 bases and J gave up 1 base, with 13 bases separating them. In DNA, the CDR3 is TGTGCCAGCAGCTTAGATCACCTGCGGCTTGCCAAAAACATTCAGTACTTC. It encodes CASSLDHLRLAKNIQYF. Full variable domain (remainder filled in from reference TRBV11-2 and TRBJ2-4): EAGVAQSPRYKIIEKRQSVAFWCNPISGHATLYWYQQILGQGPKLLIQFQNNGVVDDSQLPKDRFSAERLKGVDSTLKIQPAKLEDSAVYLCASSLDHLRLAKNIQYFGAGTRLSVL.

In its sample, this clonotype was seen many times. The CDR3 loop is CSARDPLRGVGDTQYF. The CDR3 nucleotides read TGCAGTGCTAGAGATCCCCTTAGAGGGGTGGGAGATACGCAGTATTTT. The rearrangement joins TRBV20-1 to TRBJ2-3; D may be TRBD1 or TRBD2 (5 bases each). Trimming took off 0 bases at V and 5 bases at J, with 18 bases between the two ends. The CDR3 totals 16 residues. CDR1 is DFQATT and CDR2 is SNEGSKA in the germline V gene (reference sequence).

This clonotype was seen only a few times. The chain has TRBV5-1 and TRBJ1-2; D remains ambiguous. Germline V gene lookup returns CDR1 SGHRS and CDR2 YFSETQ. The CDR3 spans 14 residues. V lost 2 bases, J lost 5 bases, and 13 bases lay in between. The CDR3 DNA reads TGCGCCAGCAGCTTCGGGCCTGGGGAATATGGCTACACCTTC. This codes for CASSFGPGEYGYTF.

This clonotype was observed a handful of times. The chain couples TRBV2 to TRBJ1-4; D gene ambiguous. Trimming cost V 9 bases and J 1 base, with 12 bases left between them. Germline lookup yields CDR1 SNHLY and CDR2 FYNNEI. The CDR3 has 14 amino acids. Written as DNA, the CDR3 is TGTGCCAGTCGGTGGAGCGAAACTAATGAAAAACTGTTTTTT. This codes for CASRWSETNEKLFF.

The chain joins TRBV15 to TRBJ2-1; TRBD2 matches at 10 bases. This CDR3 comprises 20 residues. V was pared by 0 bases and J by 1 base, with 12 bases of the junction left unmatched. Germline-derived CDR1 and CDR2 are LNHNV and YYDKDF (reference sequence). This chain's CDR3 is CATSRDRRAGGRISYNEQFF. CDR3 coding DNA: TGTGCCACCAGCAGAGATAGGCGAGCGGGGGGGCGCATATCCTACAATGAGCAGTTCTTC.

This sequence joins TRBV5-1 and TRBJ2-7, with TRBD1 matching 7 bases. CDR1 is SGHRS and CDR2 is YFSETQ in the germline V gene. This CDR3 has 15 residues. V trimming: 0 bases; J trimming: 5 bases; junction bases outside the gene matches: 8. Here the CDR3 DNA reads TGCGCCAGCAGCTTGGGAGGAGACAGGGTCCACGAGCAGTACTTC. Amino acids: CASSLGGDRVHEQYF.

This chain links TRBV12-3 or TRBV12-4 with TRBJ1-2; 7 bases fit TRBD1. Unmatched junction bases numbered 7, after V lost 5 bases and J lost 7 bases. The CDR3 consists of 13 residues. CDR3 in DNA: TGTGCCAGCAGTCGGACAGGCCAAGGTGGCTACACCTTC. Protein sequence: CASSRTGQGGYTF.

This clonotype was counted only a few times. V usage is TRBV5-1 and J usage is TRBJ2-7, with 10 bases fitting TRBD1. The CDR3 spans 15 residues. Germline lookup yields CDR1 SGHRS and CDR2 YFSETQ. The J segment lost 5 bases and the V segment lost 4 bases, leaving 9 bases of the junction unmatched. The DNA of the CDR3 is TGCGCCAGCAGCCCCCCCGGGACAGGGGTACACGAGCAGTACTTC. Amino acid sequence: CASSPPGTGVHEQYF.

This clonotype was recorded a few times. V gene TRBV5-1 combines with J gene TRBJ2-7, with 11 positions matching TRBD1. The CDR3 covers 14 residues. J was trimmed by 5 bases and V by 2 bases; bases with no gene match: 3. Germline loops: CDR1 SGHRS, CDR2 YFSETQ. The CDR3 protein is CASSLGTGGNEQYV. Here the CDR3 DNA reads TGCGCCAGCAGCTTAGGGACAGGGGGAAACGAGCAGTACGTC.

The V gene is TRBV5-1, the J gene TRBJ2-1, with D unresolved. CDR1 SGHRS and CDR2 YFSETQ come from the germline V gene. V was trimmed by 4 bases and J by 8 bases, leaving 19 bases between them. There are 15 residues in the CDR3. The CDR3 loop is CASSPRLLSGDEQFF. CDR3 coding DNA: TGCGCCAGCAGCCCTAGGCTATTGTCGGGTGATGAGCAGTTCTTC.

This chain links TRBV19 with TRBJ1-6; D is ambiguous. CDR1 LNHDA and CDR2 SQIVND come from the germline V gene (reference sequence). The CDR3 length is 15 residues. Deletions cut 7 bases from V and 0 bases from J, with 10 bases between. DNA for the CDR3: TGTGCCAGTAACCGGTTGGACTCCTATAATTCACCCCTCCACTTT. Translation gives CASNRLDSYNSPLHF.

This clonotype has a count of ten or more. V usage is TRBV12-3 or TRBV12-4 and J usage is TRBJ2-5, with D uncertain. Trimming removed 1 base at V and 7 bases at J, with 7 bases between. CDR3 length: 12 residues. The CDR3 loop reads CASSLVRGTQYF. DNA of the CDR3: TGTGCCAGCAGTTTAGTCCGCGGGACCCAGTACTTC.

The rearrangement links TRBV9 to TRBJ2-6; D gene ambiguous. The germline CDR1 and CDR2 sequences are SGDLS and YYNGEE. The CDR3 covers 20 residues. The V end was cut by 0 bases, the J end by 0 bases, with 19 bases between. The DNA of the CDR3 is TGTGCCAGCAGCGTAGGGTTGGACGCTTCCGGCTACTCTGGGGCCAACGTCCTGACTTTC. It specifies CASSVGLDASGYSGANVLTF.

This sequence joins TRBV28 and TRBJ2-3; 10 nucleotides match TRBD2. The length of the CDR3 is 18 residues. Unmatched junction bases numbered 13, after V lost 2 bases and J lost 5 bases. From germline, CDR1 is MDHEN and CDR2 SYDVKM. CDR3 loop: CASSLIPGLAGDKDTQYF. The CDR3 nucleotides read TGTGCCAGCAGTTTAATTCCGGGTCTAGCGGGGGATAAAGATACGCAGTATTTT.

There are a few counts of this clonotype. The genes are TRBV12-3 or TRBV12-4 and TRBJ1-6; D not certain. CDR3 length: 15 amino acids. The V gene lost 5 bases and the J gene lost 7 bases, with 15 bases spanning the gap. CDR3 region: CASSPTGRGNSPLHF. CDR3 nucleotides: TGTGCCAGCAGTCCAACGGGAAGAGGGAATTCACCCCTCCACTTT.

This clonotype was seen a single time. V is TRBV12-3 or TRBV12-4 and J is TRBJ1-1; TRBD1 matches at 8 bases. CDR3 length: 16 residues. V was pared by 3 bases and J by 4 bases, with 10 bases of the junction left unmatched. The CDR3 DNA is TGTGCCAGCAGTTTTTTGTTGGGACAGGAGTCCACTGAAGCTTTCTTT. The encoded protein is CASSFLLGQESTEAFF.

The table lists this clonotype with a few counts. V and J are TRBV5-1 and TRBJ1-1, with D unresolved. Germline CDR1 SGHRS, CDR2 YFSETQ. The CDR3 contains 10 residues. The ends were cut back, 0 bases at V and 11 bases at J, with 5 bases in the middle. Here the CDR3 DNA reads TGCGCCAGCAGCTTGGTGGGGGCTTTCTTT. It codes for CASSLVGAFF.

This chain connects TRBV5-1 to TRBJ2-5; unclear D gene. With 3 bases removed from V and 2 bases from J, the gap between germline ends came to 8 bases. The CDR3 has 13 amino acids. In germline, CDR1 is SGHRS, CDR2 YFSETQ. The CDR3 reads CASSSEPQETQYF. The CDR3 nucleotides read TGCGCCAGCAGCTCAGAACCACAAGAGACCCAGTACTTC.